Below, 23 T cell receptor beta chains from the same sample are listed, as sequenced in a study of T cell responses to AZD1222 COVID-19 vaccine. The assay was immunoSEQ multiplex PCR, and TCRdb's table has in-frame clones only and misses some. The table lists fewer than 120,000 clones, approximately 90% of them singletons. The sample was peripheral blood, taken on day 0 of AZD1222 vaccination. Every receptor here comes from an adult in good health.

This clone has only one observation. CDR3 residues: CAWSAKATQYF. In nucleotides, the CDR3 is TGTGCCTGGAGTGCCAAGGCGACCCAGTACTTC. This chain links TRBV30 with TRBJ2-5; no firm D call. This CDR3 is built from 11 residues. Trimming pared 1 base from V and 7 bases from J, leaving 7 bases between. Germline CDR1 reads GTSNPN; CDR2 reads SVGIG (reference sequence).

This clone was detected only once. CDR3 region: CSLGTDYEQYF. Here the CDR3 DNA reads TGCAGCCTCGGGACAGATTACGAGCAGTACTTC. The chain links TRBV20-1 to TRBJ2-7; 7 bases line up with TRBD1. Looked up from germline, CDR1 is DFQATT and CDR2 is SNEGSKA (reference sequence). The CDR3 extends over 11 amino acids.

The chain uses TRBV10-3 and TRBJ2-1; D unresolved. The CDR3 is 14 amino acids. Trimming left V 4 bases short and J 0 bases short, with 7 bases between. Per germline, CDR1 ENHRY and CDR2 SYGVKD. Here the CDR3 DNA reads TGTGCCATCAGTGGTAAGAGCTCCTACAATGAGCAGTTCTTC. Translated, it gives CAISGKSSYNEQFF.

The chain recombines TRBV3-1 (or the pseudogene TRBV3-2) with TRBJ2-7; perhaps TRBD2 as D (6 bases). CDR1 and CDR2 from the germline V gene are LGHDT and YNNKEL (reference sequence). The CDR3 extends over 15 amino acids. V was cut by 5 bases and J by 3 bases, with 17 bases left in between. The DNA of the CDR3 is TGTGCCAGCAGCGCCCGGGACTGGGATAGCTACGAGCAGTACTTC. It encodes CASSARDWDSYEQYF.

CDR3 sequence: CASSPPGRRGNTIYF. CDR3 nucleotide sequence: TGTGCCAGCTCACCACCGGGACGGCGGGGAAACACCATATATTTT. This chain joins TRBV18 and TRBJ1-3; a weak D match, TRBD1 (5 bases). Trimming left V 0 bases short and J 4 bases short, with 10 bases between. Germline V gene sequence: CDR1 KGHSH, CDR2 LQKENI. This CDR3 comprises 15 residues. The variable domain in full, with the rest retrieved from reference TRBV18 and TRBJ1-3, is NAGVMQNPRHLVRRRGQEARLRCSPMKGHSHVYWYRQLPEEGLKFMVYLQKENIIDESGMPKERFSAEFPKEGPSILRIQQVVRGDSAAYFCASSPPGRRGNTIYFGEGSWLTVV.

The chain links TRBV30 to TRBJ1-5; D gene unclear. This CDR3 is built from 13 residues. Deletions cut 1 base from V and 2 bases from J, with 6 bases between. Germline CDR1 is GTSNPN and CDR2 is SVGIG (reference sequence). The chain's CDR3 is CAWSEWGNQPQHF. CDR3 in DNA: TGTGCCTGGAGTGAATGGGGCAATCAGCCCCAGCATTTT.

The chain uses TRBV6-5 and TRBJ1-6, with 7 bases aligning to TRBD1. CDR3 length: 16 amino acids. V dropped 4 bases and J dropped 9; count of bases not matched to a gene: 12. Germline loops: CDR1 MNHEY, CDR2 SVGAGI. This chain's CDR3 is CASSFSLDRAGSPLHF. Here the CDR3 DNA reads TGTGCCAGCAGTTTCTCTCTAGACAGGGCGGGTTCACCCCTCCACTTT.

The sample holds a few counts of this clone. V gene TRBV5-1 combines with J gene TRBJ2-5; 7 bases fit TRBD1. The germline gives CDR1 SGHRS, CDR2 YFSETQ. V trimming: 3 bases; J trimming: 5 bases; junction bases outside the gene matches: 13. The CDR3 has 16 amino acids. The CDR3 protein is CASSYGQEPLGETQYF. The DNA of the CDR3 is TGCGCCAGCAGCTATGGACAGGAGCCCTTAGGGGAGACCCAGTACTTC.

The J gene is TRBJ1-5, the V gene TRBV19; 8 bases align to TRBD1. The CDR3 covers 15 residues. V lost 3 bases and J lost 3; bases outside the gene matches: 4. The germline CDR1 and CDR2 sequences are LNHDA and SQIVND (reference sequence). The CDR3 bases are TGTGCCAGTAGTATTACAGGGGGGATCAATCAGCCCCAGCATTTT. It yields the protein CASSITGGINQPQHF.

Only one count was recorded for this clone. The CDR3 bases are TGTGCCAGCAGCCTCTCGGGACTAGCGGACAACGAGCAGTACTTC. Translated: CASSLSGLADNEQYF. V and J are TRBV9 and TRBJ2-7, with 11 bases fitting TRBD2. V lost 4 bases, J lost 5 bases, and 8 bases stayed unmatched. The CDR3 runs to 15 residues. Per the germline V gene, CDR1 is SGDLS and CDR2 is YYNGEE.

This sequence joins TRBV5-4 and TRBJ2-1; the match to TRBD2 covers 7 bases. The CDR3 covers 15 residues. Germline V CDR1 and CDR2: SGHNT, YYREEE (reference sequence). Trimming at V came to 3 bases and at J to 7 bases, leaving 10 bases not matched to a gene. CDR3 region: CASSSRLAAMNEQFF. The CDR3 DNA is TGTGCCAGCAGCTCACGACTAGCAGCAATGAATGAGCAGTTCTTC.

This chain links TRBV18 with TRBJ1-2; D is undetermined. Germline CDR1 KGHSH, CDR2 LQKENI. V was trimmed by 4 bases and J by 6 bases, leaving 15 bases between them. The CDR3 runs 14 residues. The CDR3 DNA sequence: TGTGCCAGCTCACAGACCTCTCTGAAGGATGGCTACACCTTC. Its translation: CASSQTSLKDGYTF.

V is TRBV11-2 and J is TRBJ2-3; 8 nucleotides align to TRBD1. The germline gives CDR1 SGHAT, CDR2 FQNNGV. This CDR3 region has 16 residues. J gave up 1 base and V 4 bases, and 7 bases lay outside the gene matches. In DNA, the CDR3 is TGTGCCAGCAGCTCCCTACTGGGACAGGGCACAGATACGCAGTATTTT. It yields the protein CASSSLLGQGTDTQYF. The full variable domain, its missing parts supplied by reference TRBV11-2 and TRBJ2-3, is EAGVAQSPRYKIIEKRQSVAFWCNPISGHATLYWYQQILGQGPKLLIQFQNNGVVDDSQLPKDRFSAERLKGVDSTLKIQPAKLEDSAVYLCASSSLLGQGTDTQYFGPGTRLTVL.

This clone was found once. Other DNA sequences from this sample encode an identical CDR3 as well. The V and J genes are TRBV5-6 and TRBJ1-1; D not certain. Germline loops: CDR1 SGHDT, CDR2 YYEEEE. V shed 0 bases and J shed 3 bases, with 3 bases lying between them. CDR3 length: 12 amino acids. The CDR3 nucleotides read TGTGCCAGCAGCTTGGGGTACACTGAAGCTTTCTTT. This translates into CASSLGYTEAFF.

The V gene is TRBV19, the J gene TRBJ2-1; 11 bases fit TRBD2. Trimming took 6 bases from V and 9 from J; bases not matched to a gene: 10. The germline CDR1 and CDR2 sequences are LNHDA and SQIVND (reference sequence). The CDR3 is made up of 15 amino acids. The DNA of the CDR3 is TGTGCCAGTAGCGTGGGGCTAGCGGGGGGCAGTGAGCAGTTCTTC. Translation gives CASSVGLAGGSEQFF. Based on the CDR3 plus reference TRBV19 and TRBJ2-1, the full variable domain is DGGITQSPKYLFRKEGQNVTLSCEQNLNHDAMYWYRQDPGQGLRLIYYSQIVNDFQKGDIAEGYSVSREKKESFPLTVTSAQKNPTAFYLCASSVGLAGGSEQFFGPGTRLTVL.

The rearrangement links TRBV4-1 to TRBJ2-3; 10 positions agree with TRBD2. Per germline, CDR1 MGHRA and CDR2 YSYEKL. The CDR3 loop spans 17 amino acids. Trimming at V came to 2 bases and at J to 4 bases, leaving 9 bases not matched to a gene. The DNA for the CDR3 is TGCGCCAGCAGCCAATTAGTCACTAGCGGGGCGCCAGATACGCAGTATTTT. Translating it yields CASSQLVTSGAPDTQYF.

The gene calls are TRBV29-1 and TRBJ1-1; unclear D gene. V lost 3 bases, J lost 0 bases, and 14 bases lay in between. The CDR3 has 15 amino acids. In germline, CDR1 is SQVTM, CDR2 ANQGSEA. CDR3 sequence (DNA): TGCAGCGTTGACTGGAGTGGTCAGCTGAACACTGAAGCTTTCTTT. It translates to CSVDWSGQLNTEAFF.

The chain employs TRBV5-1 and TRBJ1-6, with TRBD1 identical over 11 bases. The germline CDR1 and CDR2 sequences are SGHRS and YFSETQ. The CDR3 length is 14 residues. V gave up 4 bases and J gave up 9 bases; unmatched junction bases: 3. CDR3 amino acids: CASSPGTGGSPLHF. CDR3 DNA sequence: TGCGCCAGCAGCCCTGGGACAGGGGGTTCACCCCTCCACTTT.

J is TRBJ1-2 and V is TRBV6-5; 11 bases are a match to TRBD1. CDR1 is MNHEY, CDR2 SVGAGI, per germline. The V and J ends lost 6 bases and 4 bases, in that order; junction bases with no gene match: 7. The CDR3 is made up of 15 amino acids. CDR3 protein: CASSRGQGVRYGYTF. CDR3 in DNA: TGTGCCAGCAGCCGGGGACAGGGGGTGCGCTATGGCTACACCTTC.

V is TRBV6-5 and J is TRBJ1-4; D not resolved. The CDR3 length is 13 residues. CDR1 MNHEY and CDR2 SVGAGI come from the germline V gene. Deletions cut 6 bases from V and 8 bases from J, with 13 bases between. The CDR3 sequence is CASRVPTEEKLFF. Here the CDR3 DNA reads TGTGCCAGCAGGGTTCCGACGGAGGAAAAACTGTTTTTT.

The chain uses TRBV6-5 and TRBJ1-6; possible D gene TRBD1, 6 bases. The CDR3 runs 15 residues. Trimming removed 4 bases at V and 10 bases at J, with 17 bases between. CDR1 and CDR2 (germline): MNHEY, SVGAGI. The CDR3 region has the DNA TGTGCCAGCAGTTCTCCGGCAGGGGCAGGCTCACCCCTCCACTTT. Its translation is CASSSPAGAGSPLHF.

The J gene is TRBJ2-5, the V gene TRBV25-1; possibly TRBD1 or TRBD2 for D (5 bases each). The V end was cut by 1 base, the J end by 5 bases, with 17 bases between. The CDR3 loop spans 16 amino acids. The germline gives CDR1 MGHDK, CDR2 SYGVNS. For the CDR3, the DNA is TGTGCCAGCAGTGAATTAACACAGGTCCGAGGGGAGACCCAGTACTTC. Amino acids: CASSELTQVRGETQYF.

This chain uses TRBV10-3 with TRBJ2-7; tentatively, D is TRBD1 (5 bases). The V end lost 4 bases, the J end lost 4 bases, and 11 bases lay between the germline ends. Germline CDR1 ENHRY, CDR2 SYGVKD. The CDR3 has 13 residues. The CDR3 nucleotides read TGTGCCATCAGTGGGCAGGGAACTTACGAGCAGTACTTC. Its translation: CAISGQGTYEQYF.